This T cell receptor beta chain was sequenced during a study of T-cell reconstitution after alpha-beta-depleted transplantation in children. TCRbeta library preparation incorporated unique molecular identifiers. TCRdb recomputed calls from the PCR reads with MiXCR, one row per CDR3 protein. Of about 870,000 distinct CDR3 sequences in the sample, approximately 15% were seen once. Trimming took 0 bases from V and 3 from J, leaving 13 bases between them. Germline lookup yields CDR1 SGHRS and CDR2 YFSETQ. The CDR3 sequence is 15 residues long. Sequenced material: PBMCs, mostly from graft donor cells, taken 360 days after TCRalphabeta/CD19-depleted stem cell transplant. The source is a male patient between 5 and 17 years old who had a stem cell transplant for acute lymphoblastic leukemia, so the T cells may come from the graft donor. The chain has TRBV5-1 and TRBJ2-7, with D possibly matching TRBD1 (5 bases). The CDR3 reads CASSLGWGTHYEQYF. CDR3 bases: TGCGCCAGCAGCTTGGGATGGGGCACCCACTACGAGCAGTACTTC.